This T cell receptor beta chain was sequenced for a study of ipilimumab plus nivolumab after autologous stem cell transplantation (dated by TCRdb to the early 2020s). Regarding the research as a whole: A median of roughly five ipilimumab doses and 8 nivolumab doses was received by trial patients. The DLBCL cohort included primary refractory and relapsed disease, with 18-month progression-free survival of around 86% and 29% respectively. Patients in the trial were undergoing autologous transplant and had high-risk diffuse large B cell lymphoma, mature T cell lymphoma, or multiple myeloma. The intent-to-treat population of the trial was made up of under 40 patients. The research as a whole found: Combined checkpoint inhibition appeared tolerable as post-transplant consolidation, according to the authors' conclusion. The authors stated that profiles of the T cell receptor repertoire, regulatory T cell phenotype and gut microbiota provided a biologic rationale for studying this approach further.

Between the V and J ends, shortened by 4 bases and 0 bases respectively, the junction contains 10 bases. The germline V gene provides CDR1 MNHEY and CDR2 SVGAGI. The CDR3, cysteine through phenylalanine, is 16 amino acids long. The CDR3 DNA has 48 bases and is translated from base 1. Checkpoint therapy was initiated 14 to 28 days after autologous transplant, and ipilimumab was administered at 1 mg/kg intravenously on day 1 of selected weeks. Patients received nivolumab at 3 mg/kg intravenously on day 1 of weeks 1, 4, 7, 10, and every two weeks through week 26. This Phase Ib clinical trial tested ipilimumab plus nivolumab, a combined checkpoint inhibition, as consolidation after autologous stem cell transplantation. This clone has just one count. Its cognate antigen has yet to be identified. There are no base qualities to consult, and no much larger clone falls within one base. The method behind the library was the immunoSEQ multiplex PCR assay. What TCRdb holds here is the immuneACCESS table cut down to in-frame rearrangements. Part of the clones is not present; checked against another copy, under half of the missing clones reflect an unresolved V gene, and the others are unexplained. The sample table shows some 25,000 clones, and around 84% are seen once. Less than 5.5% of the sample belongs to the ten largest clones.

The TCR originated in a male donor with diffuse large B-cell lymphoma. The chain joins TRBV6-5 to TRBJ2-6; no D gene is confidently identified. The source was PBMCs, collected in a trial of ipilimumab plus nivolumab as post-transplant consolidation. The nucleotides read TGTGCCAGCAGTTTAAACTGGGACTCTGGGGCCAACGTCCTGACTTTC. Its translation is CASSLNWDSGANVLTF.